This TCR beta chain appears in the sequencing data of a study of OX40 agonist ivuxolimab in advanced cancers. Clones were read by immunoSEQ multiplex PCR, and TCRdb kept only the in-frame ones, dropping some. Of about 110,000 clones detected, roughly 89% appear once; the ten largest clones hold about 0.28%. V was trimmed by 7 bases and J by 6 bases, leaving 8 bases between them. CDR1 is LGHNT, CDR2 FRNRAP, per germline. The CDR3 totals 11 residues. The sequence came from an adult with an advanced solid tumor such as melanoma, head and neck, liver or kidney cancer. V is TRBV12-5 and J is TRBJ2-3; no clear D. The sample in question was CD4+ or CD8+ T cells sorted from blood, obtained in a trial of the OX40 agonist ivuxolimab. For the CDR3, the DNA is TGTGCTAGTGCCGCTGCTGATACGCAGTATTTT. Protein sequence: CASAAADTQYF.